The entry below gives a single TCR beta chain sequence along with its context. At one of its ends the junction is not consistent with the germline gene, which may arise from a read error. This entry belongs to a study of blood T cells in healthy people across ages. Sample-barcoded 5' priming and a J-beta primer mix drove a second PCR of about 6 to 12 cycles. TCRdb passed the 5' RACE reads through MiXCR, listing each CDR3 protein once. The sample lists hundreds of thousands of distinct CDR3 sequences; nearly 60% were seen once. Germline loops: CDR1 MNHNS, CDR2 SASEGT. The CDR3 runs 21 residues. Sequencing used blood. The TCR was taken from a man aged 30-40 years in good health. J is TRBJ1-5 and V is TRBV6-1, with D maybe TRBD1 (5 bases). Here the CDR3 reads CASSPPGGWYRPRNSNQPQHF. The CDR3 DNA follows: TGTGCTAGCAGCCCCCCCGGGGGGTGGTACCGACCCCGTAATAGCAATCAGCCCCAGCATTTT.